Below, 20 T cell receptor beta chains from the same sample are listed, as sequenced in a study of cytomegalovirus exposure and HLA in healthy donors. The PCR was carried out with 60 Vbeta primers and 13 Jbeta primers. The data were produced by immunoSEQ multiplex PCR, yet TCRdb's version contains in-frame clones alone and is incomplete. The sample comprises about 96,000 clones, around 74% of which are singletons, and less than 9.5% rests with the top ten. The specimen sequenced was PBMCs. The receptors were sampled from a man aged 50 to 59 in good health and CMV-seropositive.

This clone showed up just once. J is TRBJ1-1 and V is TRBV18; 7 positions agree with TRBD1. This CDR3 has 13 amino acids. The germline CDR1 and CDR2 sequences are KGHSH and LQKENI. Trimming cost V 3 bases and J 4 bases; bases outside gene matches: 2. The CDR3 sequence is CASSPGTVTEAFF. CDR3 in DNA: TGTGCCAGCTCACCGGGGACAGTCACTGAAGCTTTCTTT.

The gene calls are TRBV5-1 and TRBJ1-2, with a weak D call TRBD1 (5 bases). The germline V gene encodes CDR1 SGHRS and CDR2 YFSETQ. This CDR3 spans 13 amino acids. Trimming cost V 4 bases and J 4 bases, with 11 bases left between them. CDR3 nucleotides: TGCGCCAGCAGCGTGACAGAACGCTATGGCTACACCTTC. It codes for CASSVTERYGYTF.

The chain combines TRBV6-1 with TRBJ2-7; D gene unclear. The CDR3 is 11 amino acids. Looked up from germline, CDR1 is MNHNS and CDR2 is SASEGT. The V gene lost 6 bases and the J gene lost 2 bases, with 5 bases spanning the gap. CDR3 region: CASRAAYEQYF. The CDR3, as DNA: TGTGCCAGCAGAGCCGCCTACGAGCAGTACTTC.

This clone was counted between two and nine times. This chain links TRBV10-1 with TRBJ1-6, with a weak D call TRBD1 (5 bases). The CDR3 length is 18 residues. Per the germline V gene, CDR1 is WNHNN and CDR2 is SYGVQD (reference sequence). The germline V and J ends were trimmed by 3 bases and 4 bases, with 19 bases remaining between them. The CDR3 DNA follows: TGCGCCAGCAGTGAAAGACCAGATACGACAGAGTATAATTCACCCCTCCACTTT. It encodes CASSERPDTTEYNSPLHF.

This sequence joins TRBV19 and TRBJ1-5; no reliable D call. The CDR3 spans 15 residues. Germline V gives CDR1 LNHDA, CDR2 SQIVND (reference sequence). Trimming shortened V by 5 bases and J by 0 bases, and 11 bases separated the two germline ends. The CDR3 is CASSGSVLSNQPQHF. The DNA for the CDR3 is TGTGCCAGTAGTGGCTCTGTCCTTAGCAATCAGCCCCAGCATTTT.

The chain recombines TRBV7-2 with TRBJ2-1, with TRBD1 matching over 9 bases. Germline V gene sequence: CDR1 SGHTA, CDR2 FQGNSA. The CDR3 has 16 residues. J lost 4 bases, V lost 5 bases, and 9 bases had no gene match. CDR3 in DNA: TGTGCCAGCAGCCTCCGACAGGGGGAGCGGTACAATGAGCAGTTCTTC. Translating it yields CASSLRQGERYNEQFF.

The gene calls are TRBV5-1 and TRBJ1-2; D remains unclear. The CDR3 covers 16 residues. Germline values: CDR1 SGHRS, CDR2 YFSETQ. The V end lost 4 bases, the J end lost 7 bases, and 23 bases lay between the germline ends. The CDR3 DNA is TGCGCCAGCAGCGGCGGGTTGGGGTTGCTAGTGTCTGGCTACACCTTC. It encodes CASSGGLGLLVSGYTF.

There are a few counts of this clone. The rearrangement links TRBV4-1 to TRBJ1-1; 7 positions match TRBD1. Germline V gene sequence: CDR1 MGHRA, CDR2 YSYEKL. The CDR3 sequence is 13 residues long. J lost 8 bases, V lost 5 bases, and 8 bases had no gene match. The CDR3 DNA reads TGCGCCAGCAGCAGGGGGCAGGGTAGGGAAGCTTTCTTT. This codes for CASSRGQGREAFF.

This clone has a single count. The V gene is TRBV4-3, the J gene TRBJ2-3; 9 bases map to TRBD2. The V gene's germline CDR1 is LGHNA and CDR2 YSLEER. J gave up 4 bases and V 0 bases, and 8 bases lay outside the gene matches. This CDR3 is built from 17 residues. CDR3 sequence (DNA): TGCGCCAGCAGCCAAGATTTGCAGCGGGGGGCACCAGATACGCAGTATTTT. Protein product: CASSQDLQRGAPDTQYF.

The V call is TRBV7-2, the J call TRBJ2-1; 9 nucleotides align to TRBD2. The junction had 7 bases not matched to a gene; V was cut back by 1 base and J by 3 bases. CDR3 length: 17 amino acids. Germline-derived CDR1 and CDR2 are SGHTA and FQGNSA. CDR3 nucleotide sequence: TGTGCCAGCAGCTTAGGGTCTAGCGGGGCGATCTACAATGAGCAGTTCTTC. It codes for CASSLGSSGAIYNEQFF.

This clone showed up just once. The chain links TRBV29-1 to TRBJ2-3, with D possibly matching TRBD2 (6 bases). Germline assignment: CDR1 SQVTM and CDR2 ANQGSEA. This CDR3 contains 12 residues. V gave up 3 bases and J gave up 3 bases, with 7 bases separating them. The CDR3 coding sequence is TGCAGCGTTGATCGGGGGACAGATACGCAGTATTTT. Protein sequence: CSVDRGTDTQYF.

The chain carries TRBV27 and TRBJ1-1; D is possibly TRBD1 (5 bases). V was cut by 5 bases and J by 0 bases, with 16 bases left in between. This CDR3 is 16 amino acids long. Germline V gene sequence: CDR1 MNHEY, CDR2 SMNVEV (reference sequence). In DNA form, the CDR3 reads TGTGCCAGCAGTCAGACAGCTACACTCCTGAACACTGAAGCTTTCTTT. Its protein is CASSQTATLLNTEAFF.

The CDR3 sequence: CASSYRREYGYTF. The DNA of the CDR3 is TGTGCCAGCAGCTACCGGCGGGAATATGGCTACACCTTC. This chain uses TRBV5-6 with TRBJ1-2; no reliable D call. The germline V gene encodes CDR1 SGHDT and CDR2 YYEEEE. V was clipped by 3 bases and J by 5 bases, with 11 bases between them. CDR3 length: 13 residues.

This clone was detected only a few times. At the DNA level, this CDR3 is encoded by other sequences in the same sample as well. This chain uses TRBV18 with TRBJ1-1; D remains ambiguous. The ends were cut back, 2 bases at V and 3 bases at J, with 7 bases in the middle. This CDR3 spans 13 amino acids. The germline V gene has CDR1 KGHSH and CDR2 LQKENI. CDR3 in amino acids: CASSPIEYTEAFF. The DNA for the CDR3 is TGTGCCAGCTCACCAATCGAGTACACTGAAGCTTTCTTT.

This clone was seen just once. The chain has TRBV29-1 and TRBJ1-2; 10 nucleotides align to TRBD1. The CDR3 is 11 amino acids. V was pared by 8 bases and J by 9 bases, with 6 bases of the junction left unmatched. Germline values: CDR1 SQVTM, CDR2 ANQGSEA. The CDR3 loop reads CSLGQGGRYTF. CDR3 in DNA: TGCAGCCTCGGACAGGGGGGCCGCTACACCTTC.

The CDR3 coding sequence is TGTGCCAGCAGCTTGGGACAGGGGGCTTACGAGCAGTACTTC. Protein: CASSLGQGAYEQYF. The rearrangement uses TRBV5-5 and TRBJ2-7; 10 bases fit TRBD1. The V and J ends lost 0 bases and 4 bases, in that order; junction bases with no gene match: 1. CDR1 and CDR2 from the germline V gene are SGHKS and YYEKEE (reference sequence). The CDR3 contains 14 residues.

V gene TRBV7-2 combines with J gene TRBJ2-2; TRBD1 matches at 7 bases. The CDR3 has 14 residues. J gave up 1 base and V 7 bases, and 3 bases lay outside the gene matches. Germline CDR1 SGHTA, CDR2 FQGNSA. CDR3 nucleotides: TGTGCCAGCAAGGGGGACAGGAACACCGGGGAGCTGTTTTTT. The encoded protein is CASKGDRNTGELFF.

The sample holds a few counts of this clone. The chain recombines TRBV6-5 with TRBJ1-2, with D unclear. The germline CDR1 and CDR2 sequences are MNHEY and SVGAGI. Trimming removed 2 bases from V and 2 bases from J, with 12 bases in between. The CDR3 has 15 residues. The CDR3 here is CASSYRQAFNYGYTF. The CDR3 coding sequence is TGTGCCAGCAGTTACCGTCAGGCGTTCAACTATGGCTACACCTTC.

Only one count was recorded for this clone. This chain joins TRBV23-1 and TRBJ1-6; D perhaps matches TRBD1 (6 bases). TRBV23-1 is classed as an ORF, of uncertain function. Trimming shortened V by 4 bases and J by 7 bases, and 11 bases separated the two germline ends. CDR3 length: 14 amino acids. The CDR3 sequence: CASSRGRGNSPLHF. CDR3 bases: TGCGCCAGCAGTCGGGGCAGGGGAAATTCACCCCTCCACTTT.

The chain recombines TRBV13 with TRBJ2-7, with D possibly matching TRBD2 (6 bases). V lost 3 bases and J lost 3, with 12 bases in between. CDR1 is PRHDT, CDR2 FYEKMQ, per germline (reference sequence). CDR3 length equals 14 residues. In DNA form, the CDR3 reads TGTGCCAGCAGCTTTTTTGGGGGGAGCTACGAGCAGTACTTC. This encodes CASSFFGGSYEQYF.